This T cell receptor (beta chain) came from a study of control samples from healthy donors and cancer patients. TCRdb's table, derived via immunoSEQ multiplex PCR, lists solely in-frame clones and lacks some. The repertoire has almost 95,000 clones, roughly nine tenths of them found once; the top ten carry around 3.8%. The CDR3 covers 15 residues. The germline V and J ends were trimmed by 0 bases and 2 bases, with 9 bases remaining between them. The germline CDR1 and CDR2 sequences are SGHRS and YFSETQ. The sequenced sample consisted of blood. This TCR came from a young woman in good health. The chain links TRBV5-1 to TRBJ2-1; tentatively, D is TRBD2 (6 bases). The chain's CDR3 is CASSLDGSPYNEQFF. The CDR3 nucleotides read TGCGCCAGCAGCTTGGACGGGAGCCCCTACAATGAGCAGTTCTTC.